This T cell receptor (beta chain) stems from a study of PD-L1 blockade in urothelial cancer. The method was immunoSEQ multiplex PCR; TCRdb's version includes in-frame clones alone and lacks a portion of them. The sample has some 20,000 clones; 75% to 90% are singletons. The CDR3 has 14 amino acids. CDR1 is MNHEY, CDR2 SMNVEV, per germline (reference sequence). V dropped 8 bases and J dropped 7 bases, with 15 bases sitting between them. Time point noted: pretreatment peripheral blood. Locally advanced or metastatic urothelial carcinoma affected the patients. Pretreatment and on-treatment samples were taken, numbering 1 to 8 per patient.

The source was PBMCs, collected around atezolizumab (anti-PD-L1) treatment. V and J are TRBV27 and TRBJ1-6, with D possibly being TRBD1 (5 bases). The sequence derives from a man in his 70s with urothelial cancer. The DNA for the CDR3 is TGTGCCAGCTATCCCGGGGGACCCAATTCACCCCTCCACTTT. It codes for CASYPGGPNSPLHF.